The clone carrying this TCR beta chain was observed a few times. This entry comes from a study of cytomegalovirus exposure and HLA in healthy donors. The germline gives CDR1 LNHDA, CDR2 SQIVND (reference sequence). The V gene end was trimmed by 6 bases and the J gene end by 4 bases; junction bases not matched to a gene: 5. CDR3 length: 14 amino acids. Primers for the PCR totalled 60 Vbeta and 13 Jbeta. The assay was immunoSEQ multiplex PCR, and TCRdb's table has in-frame clones only and misses some. In the table there are about 160,000 clones, 75% of which are singletons. The chain uses TRBV19 and TRBJ2-2; TRBD1 matches at 7 bases. Sequencing was carried out using PBMCs. The source is a female donor in good health and CMV-seronegative. For the CDR3, the DNA is TGTGCCAGTAGCCTGACAGGGACCACCGGGGAGCTGTTTTTT. It encodes CASSLTGTTGELFF.